Below, 32 T cell receptor beta chains from the same sample are listed, as sequenced in a study of blood T cells in healthy people across ages. Primers used in a second PCR of about 7 to 11 cycles were a sample-barcoded 5' primer and a J-beta primer mix. TCRdb re-derived calls from the 5' RACE reads in MiXCR, one entry per CDR3 protein. The sample holds approximately 850,000 distinct CDR3 sequences; under 45% are singletons and the top ten take under 20%. Sequenced material: blood. The receptors stem from a man aged 55 to 70 in good health.

The chain employs TRBV20-1 and TRBJ1-2, with 10 bases lining up with TRBD1. With V trimmed by 5 bases and J by 4 bases, 7 bases remained unmatched. The CDR3 loop spans 14 amino acids. The germline V gene has CDR1 DFQATT and CDR2 SNEGSKA (reference sequence). CDR3 sequence (DNA): TGCAGTGCTCGGGACAGGGGTGGATTCTATGGCTACACCTTC. The encoded protein is CSARDRGGFYGYTF.

The chain is built from TRBV6-1 and TRBJ2-7; D is possibly TRBD2 (6 bases). The CDR3 runs 13 residues. The V end was cut by 6 bases, the J end by 3 bases, with 12 bases between. CDR1 is MNHNS and CDR2 is SASEGT in the germline V gene. This CDR3 is CASSDGSYYEQYF. The CDR3 DNA reads as TGTGCCAGCAGCGACGGGAGTTACTACGAGCAGTACTTC.

This clonotype was seen a handful of times. A much larger clone is a single base away; this may be a read error. The chain combines TRBV27 with TRBJ2-4; D may be TRBD1 or TRBD2 (7 bases each). V shed 9 bases and J shed 13 bases, with 22 bases lying between them. CDR3 length: 13 residues. The V gene's germline CDR1 is MNHEY and CDR2 SMNVEV (reference sequence). This chain's CDR3 is CASDTSRGREQYF. The DNA for the CDR3 is TGTGCCAGTGATACCAGCAGGGGGAGGGAGCAGTACTTC.

This clonotype occurred once. The gene calls are TRBV7-9 and TRBJ2-3; weak D call: TRBD2 (6 bases). The germline V gene has CDR1 SEHNR and CDR2 FQNEAQ (reference sequence). V shed 3 bases and J shed 1 base, with 17 bases lying between them. CDR3 length equals 17 residues. This CDR3 is CASSFPRVADRTDTQYF. The CDR3 DNA reads TGTGCCAGCAGCTTTCCTCGGGTAGCGGATCGCACAGATACGCAGTATTTT.

This chain links TRBV27 with TRBJ2-4, with TRBD1 matching 9 bases. The DNA end is a closer match to TRBJ2-7, so the J assignment may be wrong. CDR3 size: 16 residues. Germline V gene data show CDR1 as MNHEY and CDR2 as SMNVEV (reference sequence). CDR3 residues: CASSRGTGSLPYEQYF. CDR3 nucleotide sequence: TGTGCCAGCAGTAGGGGGACAGGGTCCCTTCCCTACGAGCAGTACTTC.

The rearrangement uses TRBV2 and TRBJ1-4; TRBD1 matches at 9 bases. The CDR3 is 14 amino acids. Germline V CDR1 and CDR2: SNHLY, FYNNEI. J gave up 16 bases and V 2 bases, and 11 bases lay outside the gene matches. The CDR3 DNA reads as TGTGCCAGCAGTGAATATGAACATAAGGGACAGGGGTTTTTT. Translating it yields CASSEYEHKGQGFF.

This chain uses TRBV4-1 with TRBJ1-2, with a tentative D call TRBD1 (5 bases). CDR1 and CDR2 (germline): MGHRA, YSYEKL. The CDR3 contains 14 residues. V was cut by 1 base and J by 8 bases, with 14 bases left in between. The CDR3 bases are TGCGCCAGCAGCCAAGGAGGGGCCGTAGGAGGCTACACCTTC. It yields the protein CASSQGGAVGGYTF.

This clonotype was picked up a small number of times. CDR3 region: CASSPTGEAKNIQYF. CDR3 nucleotide sequence: TGTGCCAGCAGCCCTACTGGGGAAGCCAAAAACATTCAGTACTTC. The genes are TRBV7-3 and TRBJ2-4; no reliable D call. The germline V gene has CDR1 SGHTA and CDR2 FQGTGA. The CDR3 loop spans 15 amino acids. Deletions cut 5 bases from V and 0 bases from J, with 11 bases between.

This clonotype was seen ten or more times. The genes are TRBV5-1 and TRBJ2-7; unclear D gene. CDR1 and CDR2 from the germline V gene are SGHRS and YFSETQ. Trimming shortened V by 1 base and J by 6 bases, and 11 bases separated the two germline ends. There are 13 residues in the CDR3. Here the CDR3 DNA reads TGCGCCAGCAGCTTGTCCAAGGGCCGCGAGCAGTACTTC. Protein: CASSLSKGREQYF. The variable domain in full, completed from reference TRBV5-1 and TRBJ2-7, reads KAGVTQTPRYLIKTRGQQVTLSCSPISGHRSVSWYQQTPGQGLQFLFEYFSETQRNKGNFPGRFSGRQFSNSRSEMNVSTLELGDSALYLCASSLSKGREQYFGPGTRLTVT.

As concerns this clonotype: A single base separates this from a much larger clone, so it may be a read error. J is TRBJ2-1 and V is TRBV12-3 or TRBV12-4; a weak D match, TRBD1 (5 bases). The CDR3 extends over 13 amino acids. V gave up 2 bases and J gave up 13 bases, with 15 bases separating them. The CDR3 DNA sequence: TGTGCCAGCAGTTTAAGGGGTGCAGAGACCCAGTTCTTC. This encodes CASSLRGAETQFF.

This rearrangement joins TRBV12-3 or TRBV12-4 to TRBJ1-5; 12 bases are a match to TRBD1. V lost 7 bases to trimming and J lost 6 bases; unmatched junction nucleotides: 13. The CDR3 has 17 residues. CDR3 region: CASTRLGTGGPGQPQHF. The CDR3, as DNA: TGTGCCAGCACCCGACTGGGGACAGGGGGCCCTGGTCAGCCCCAGCATTTT.

A note on this clonotype: The junction and the germline gene differ at one end; a read error may be behind it. V gene TRBV9 combines with J gene TRBJ1-3, with 8 bases aligning to TRBD1. Germline V gene sequence: CDR1 SGDLS, CDR2 YYNGEE. This CDR3 contains 13 residues. CDR3 sequence (DNA): TGTGCCAGCAGCGGACAGGGGCAGGACACTATATATTTT. Its translation: CASSGQGQDTIYF. The full variable domain, rest sourced from reference TRBV9 and TRBJ1-3, is DSGVTQTPKHLITATGQRVTLRCSPRSGDLSVYWYQQSLDQGLQFLIQYYNGEERAKGNILERFSAQQFPDLHSELNLSSLELGDSALYFCASSGQGQDTIYFGEGSWLTVV.

This clonotype was detected a few times. The chain is built from TRBV18 and TRBJ2-7, with D perhaps matching TRBD2 (5 bases). The CDR3 length is 14 residues. With 6 bases removed from V and 6 bases from J, the gap between germline ends came to 18 bases. Germline values: CDR1 KGHSH, CDR2 LQKENI. CDR3 residues: CASSPDSTSSEQYF. CDR3 nucleotides: TGTGCCAGCTCCCCGGACTCTACTTCATCCGAGCAGTACTTC.

The sample holds a few counts of this clonotype. The chain carries TRBV20-1 and TRBJ1-6; unclear D gene. V was trimmed by 5 bases and J by 10 bases, leaving 21 bases between them. Germline V gene lookup returns CDR1 DFQATT and CDR2 SNEGSKA (reference sequence). This CDR3 has 15 residues. The CDR3 DNA reads TGCAGTGCTGAAGAGACCGACTGGCGCGGGTCACCCCTCCACTTT. Translation gives CSAEETDWRGSPLHF.

At least ten counts were recorded for this clonotype. V gene TRBV3-1 combines with J gene TRBJ2-7; D remains ambiguous. The V gene's germline CDR1 is LGHDT and CDR2 YNNKEL (reference sequence). The CDR3 loop spans 13 amino acids. Trimming took off 2 bases at V and 3 bases at J, with 8 bases between the two ends. CDR3 region: CASSQQAYYEQYF. The CDR3 nucleotides read TGTGCCAGCAGCCAACAGGCCTACTACGAGCAGTACTTC.

This chain connects TRBV6-1 to TRBJ2-2, with D unclear. The CDR3 consists of 14 residues. The V and J ends lost 3 bases and 3 bases respectively, with 8 bases between them. From germline, CDR1 is MNHNS and CDR2 SASEGT. The CDR3 bases are TGTGCCAGCAGTGACGGTCATGACACCGGGGAGCTGTTTTTT. Amino acids: CASSDGHDTGELFF.

The chain has TRBV6-2 or TRBV6-3 and TRBJ1-2, with 8 bases identical to TRBD1. The CDR3 totals 14 residues. CDR1 and CDR2 from the germline V gene are MNHEY and SVGEGT. The V gene end was trimmed by 6 bases and the J gene end by 6 bases; junction bases not matched to a gene: 9. As DNA, the CDR3 is TGTGCCAGCAGAGACCGGGACAGGTATAATGGCTACACCTTC. It translates to CASRDRDRYNGYTF.

The CDR3 region is CASSDRQGTEAFF. The CDR3 region has the DNA TGTGCCAGCAGCGATCGACAGGGTACTGAAGCTTTCTTT. The gene calls are TRBV9 and TRBJ1-1; 7 bases match TRBD1. V lost 3 bases and J lost 5; bases outside the gene matches: 4. This CDR3 is 13 amino acids long. Looked up from germline, CDR1 is SGDLS and CDR2 is YYNGEE. Full variable domain (outside the CDR3, taken from reference TRBV9 and TRBJ1-1): DSGVTQTPKHLITATGQRVTLRCSPRSGDLSVYWYQQSLDQGLQFLIQYYNGEERAKGNILERFSAQQFPDLHSELNLSSLELGDSALYFCASSDRQGTEAFFGQGTRLTVV.

The rearrangement links TRBV2 to TRBJ2-5, with 7 bases lining up with TRBD1. The germline V gene has CDR1 SNHLY and CDR2 FYNNEI. The length of the CDR3 is 14 residues. V lost 6 bases and J lost 1; bases outside the gene matches: 5. The CDR3 nucleotides read TGTGCCAGCAGGCCGGGACAGACCCAAGAGACCCAGTACTTC. Translated: CASRPGQTQETQYF.

This clonotype occurred many times. This CDR3 reads CASSLPGAWETQYF. The CDR3 DNA sequence: TGTGCCAGCAGCTTGCCGGGGGCTTGGGAGACCCAGTACTTC. V gene TRBV11-2 combines with J gene TRBJ2-5; D may be TRBD1 or TRBD2 (6 bases each). CDR3 length: 14 residues. Germline V gene sequence: CDR1 SGHAT, CDR2 FQNNGV. Deletions cut 3 bases from V and 5 bases from J, with 13 bases between.

The V and J genes are TRBV29-1 and TRBJ2-3; 8 positions agree with TRBD1. The CDR3 is 14 residues long. The trim removed 5 bases at V and 4 bases at J, leaving 8 bases unmatched. The germline CDR1 and CDR2 sequences are SQVTM and ANQGSEA. CDR3 loop: CSVRQGKNADTQYF. In DNA form, the CDR3 reads TGCAGCGTTCGACAGGGGAAAAATGCAGATACGCAGTATTTT.

V gene TRBV6-2 or TRBV6-3 combines with J gene TRBJ2-5; possible D gene TRBD2, 6 bases. The CDR3 length is 16 residues. V lost 4 bases, J lost 0 bases, and 15 bases lay in between. Germline CDR1 and CDR2: MNHEY and SVGEGT. The CDR3 bases are TGTGCCAGCAGTTCGACCGGGACTGAGTACCAAGAGACCCAGTACTTC. Amino acid sequence: CASSSTGTEYQETQYF.

A few counts support this clonotype. The gene calls are TRBV20-1 and TRBJ2-7; 9 bases map to TRBD2. The CDR3 consists of 16 residues. Trimming removed 1 base from V and 1 base from J; junction bases left unmatched: 8. Germline V gives CDR1 DFQATT, CDR2 SNEGSKA (reference sequence). The CDR3 bases are TGCAGTGCTAGAGTCCGTGCAAGCGGGGGGTCCTACGAGCAGTACTTC. This translates into CSARVRASGGSYEQYF.

This chain joins TRBV7-2 and TRBJ2-4, with 7 bases matching TRBD1. This CDR3 is 15 amino acids long. From germline, CDR1 is SGHTA and CDR2 FQGNSA. J lost 6 bases, V lost 2 bases, and 7 bases had no gene match. CDR3 residues: CASSLITGTVNIQYF. The CDR3, as DNA: TGTGCCAGCAGCTTAATTACCGGGACAGTAAACATTCAGTACTTC.

The table lists this clonotype with many counts. With a much larger clone just one base away, this may be a read error. The gene calls are TRBV5-1 and TRBJ2-5, with D possibly TRBD2 on 5 matching bases. Germline V gene sequence: CDR1 SGHRS, CDR2 YFSETQ. The CDR3 totals 12 residues. Trimming stripped 5 bases from V and 11 bases from J, with 16 bases between. CDR3 in amino acids: CASRRVDDEQYF. The CDR3 coding sequence is TGCGCCAGCAGGCGGGTTGATGATGAGCAGTACTTC.

The chain links TRBV4-3 to TRBJ2-2, with D perhaps matching TRBD1 (6 bases). CDR3 length: 17 residues. Trimming left V 0 bases short and J 2 bases short, with 13 bases between. Looked up from germline, CDR1 is LGHNA and CDR2 is YSLEER. The CDR3 DNA is TGCGCCAGCAGCCAAGATCAAGGGGGATTCAACACCGGGGAGCTGTTTTTT. Amino acid sequence: CASSQDQGGFNTGELFF.

This clonotype was observed a handful of times. This sequence joins TRBV6-6 and TRBJ1-2, with a weak D call TRBD1 (6 bases). The CDR3 sequence is 13 residues long. The germline gives CDR1 MNHNY, CDR2 SVGAGI (reference sequence). CDR3 in amino acids: CATERTAPYGYTF. The CDR3 DNA follows: TGTGCTACGGAAAGGACAGCCCCCTATGGCTACACCTTC.

This sequence joins TRBV5-1 and TRBJ2-1, with D possibly being TRBD2 (5 bases). The J call may be faulty, since TRBJ2-7 better matches the DNA end. Germline CDR1 reads SGHRS; CDR2 reads YFSETQ. The CDR3 is made up of 15 amino acids. CDR3 nucleotide sequence: TGCGCCAGCAGCTTGAGGGAGACCTCCTACAATGAGCAGTACTTC. Translating it yields CASSLRETSYNEQYF.

This clonotype appeared a few times. The chain recombines TRBV25-1 with TRBJ2-1, with a tentative D call TRBD2 (6 bases). Germline CDR1 and CDR2: MGHDK and SYGVNS. The CDR3 totals 18 residues. Deletions cut 3 bases from V and 1 base from J, with 19 bases between. CDR3 protein: CASSETTPGLQSYNEQFF. CDR3 in DNA: TGTGCCAGCAGTGAGACCACCCCGGGACTGCAGTCCTACAATGAGCAGTTCTTC.

This clonotype was seen only once. This chain connects TRBV3-1 to TRBJ1-1; D unclear. CDR1 and CDR2 from the germline V gene are LGHDT and YNNKEL (reference sequence). V was cut by 2 bases and J by 10 bases, with 8 bases left in between. The CDR3 contains 11 residues. The CDR3 protein is CASSQNLVAFF. CDR3 sequence (DNA): TGTGCCAGCAGCCAAAACTTGGTAGCTTTCTTT.

This clonotype was observed a handful of times. The chain has TRBV29-1 and TRBJ1-5, with 8 bases that match TRBD1. V dropped 3 bases and J dropped 6; count of bases not matched to a gene: 4. CDR1 and CDR2 (germline): SQVTM, ANQGSEA. The CDR3 has 13 residues. The CDR3 spells CSVEGQEGQPQHF. CDR3 coding DNA: TGCAGCGTTGAGGGACAGGAGGGTCAGCCCCAGCATTTT.

A word on this clonotype: One end of the junction is discordant with germline, which a read error may explain. The gene calls are TRBV2 and TRBJ2-1; 7 bases align to TRBD2. Germline CDR1 SNHLY, CDR2 FYNNEI. The CDR3 runs 11 residues. The CDR3 coding sequence is TGTCCCAGCAGTGTTGCGGGGGACCAGTTCTTC. It encodes CPSSVAGDQFF.